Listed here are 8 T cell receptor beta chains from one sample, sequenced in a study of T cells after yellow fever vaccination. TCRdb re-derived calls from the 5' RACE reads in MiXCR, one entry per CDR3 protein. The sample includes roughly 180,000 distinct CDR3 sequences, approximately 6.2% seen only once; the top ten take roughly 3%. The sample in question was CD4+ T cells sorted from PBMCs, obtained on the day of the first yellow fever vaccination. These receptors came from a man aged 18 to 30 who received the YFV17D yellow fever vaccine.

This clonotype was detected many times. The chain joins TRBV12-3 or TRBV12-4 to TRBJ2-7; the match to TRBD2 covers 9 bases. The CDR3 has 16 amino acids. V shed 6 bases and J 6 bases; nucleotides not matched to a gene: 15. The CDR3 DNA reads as TGTGCCAGCAGACCAACCGGCGGGGGGGCCTCAATCGAGCAGTACTTC. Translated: CASRPTGGGASIEQYF.

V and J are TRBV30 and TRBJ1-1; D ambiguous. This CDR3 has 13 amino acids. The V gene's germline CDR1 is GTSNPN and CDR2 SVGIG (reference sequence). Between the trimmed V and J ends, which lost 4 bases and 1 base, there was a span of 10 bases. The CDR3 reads CAWTRTQNTEAFF. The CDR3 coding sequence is TGTGCCTGGACGAGGACCCAGAACACTGAAGCTTTCTTT.

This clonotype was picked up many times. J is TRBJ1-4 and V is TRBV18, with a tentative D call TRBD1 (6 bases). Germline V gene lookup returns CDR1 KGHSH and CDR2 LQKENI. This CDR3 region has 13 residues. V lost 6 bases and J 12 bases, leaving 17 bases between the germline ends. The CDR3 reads CASSNGGLEELFF. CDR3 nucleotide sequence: TGTGCCAGCTCCAACGGGGGCCTCGAGGAACTGTTTTTT.

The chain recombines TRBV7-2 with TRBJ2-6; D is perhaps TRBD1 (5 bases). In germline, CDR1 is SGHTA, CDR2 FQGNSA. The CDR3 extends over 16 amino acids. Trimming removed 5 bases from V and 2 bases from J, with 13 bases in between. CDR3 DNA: TGTGCCAGCAGCCAAAACCCAGGGACTGGGGCCAACGTCCTGACTTTC. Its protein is CASSQNPGTGANVLTF.

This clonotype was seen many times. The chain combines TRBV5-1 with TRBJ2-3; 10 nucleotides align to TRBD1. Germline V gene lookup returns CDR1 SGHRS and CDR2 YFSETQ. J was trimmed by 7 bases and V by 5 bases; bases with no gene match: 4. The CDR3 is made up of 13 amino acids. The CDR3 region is CASRLGQGNTQYF. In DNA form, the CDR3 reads TGCGCCAGCAGGCTGGGACAGGGGAATACGCAGTATTTT.

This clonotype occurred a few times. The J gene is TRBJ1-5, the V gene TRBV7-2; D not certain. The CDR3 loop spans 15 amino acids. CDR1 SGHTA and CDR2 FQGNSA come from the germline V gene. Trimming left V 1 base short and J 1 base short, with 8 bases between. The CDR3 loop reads CASSLVEWSNQPQHF. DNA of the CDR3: TGTGCCAGCAGCTTAGTCGAGTGGAGCAATCAGCCCCAGCATTTT.

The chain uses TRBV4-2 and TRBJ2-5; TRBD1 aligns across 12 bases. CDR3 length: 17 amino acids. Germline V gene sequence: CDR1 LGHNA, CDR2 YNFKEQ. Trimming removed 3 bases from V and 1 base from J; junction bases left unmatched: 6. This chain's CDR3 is CASSQAGTGGGQETQYF. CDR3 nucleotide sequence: TGTGCCAGCAGCCAGGCCGGGACAGGGGGCGGCCAAGAGACCCAGTACTTC.

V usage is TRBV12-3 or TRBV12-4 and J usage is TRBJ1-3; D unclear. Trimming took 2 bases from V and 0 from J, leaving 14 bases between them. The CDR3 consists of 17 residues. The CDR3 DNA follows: TGTGCCAGCAGTTTATCCCCTCAGGACTACTCTGGAAACACCATATATTTT. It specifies CASSLSPQDYSGNTIYF.